A selection of T cell receptor beta chains follows, all from one sample in a study of identical twins. TCRdb itself ran the 5' RACE reads through MiXCR, one entry per CDR3 protein. The data show 200,000 to 300,000 distinct CDR3 sequences, with 6% to 8.5% seen just once and around 5.4% held by the top ten. These sequences were also reported in another study, on yellow fever vaccine responses in identical twins.

Sequenced material: CD8+ T cells sorted from blood. The receptors here all came from a woman under 30 in good health. Each CDR3 is given with its conserved first and last residue. The D gene is left open where the match is weak. Clone size is given for some rows only: seen once, a few or many times, or a class if the clone is expanded.

cdr3_aa cdr3_nt j_call v_call cdr3_length clone_size d_call
CASSWTGDHSYNEQFF TGCGCCAGCAGCTGGACAGGGGATCACTCCTACAATGAGCAGTTCTTC TRBJ2-1 TRBV5-1 16 NA TRBD1
CASSLYGRLAGADYEQYF TGTGCCAGCAGTTTATATGGGAGGCTAGCGGGAGCCGACTACGAGCAGTACTTC TRBJ2-7 TRBV27 18 many TRBD2
CASSQDPGGLMNTEAFF TGCGCCAGCAGCCAAGATCCAGGGGGATTAATGAACACTGAAGCTTTCTTT TRBJ1-1 TRBV4-1 17 NA TRBD1
CASSYGQAQGEQFF TGTGCCAGCAGTTACGGACAGGCGCAAGGTGAGCAGTTCTTC TRBJ2-1 TRBV6-5 14 many TRBD1
CASSLDGREGGMNTEAFF TGTGCCAGCAGCTTAGATGGCAGGGAGGGCGGAATGAACACTGAAGCTTTCTTT TRBJ1-1 TRBV11-1 18 NA NA
CASSLSSGMAGYTF TGTGCCAGCAGCTTAAGCTCAGGGATGGCTGGCTACACCTTC TRBJ1-2 TRBV7-9 14 NA NA
CSARDLGKGSTDTQYF TGCAGTGCTAGAGATCTTGGGAAGGGCAGCACAGATACGCAGTATTTT TRBJ2-3 TRBV20-1 16 NA NA
CASSPGTRYNSPLHF TGCGCCAGCAGCCCTGGGACAAGGTATAATTCACCCCTCCACTTT TRBJ1-6 TRBV5-1 15 many NA
CASSLSDGGELFF TGTGCCAGCAGTTTAAGCGATGGCGGGGAGCTGTTTTTT TRBJ2-2 TRBV27 13 many NA
CASVRGYNEQFF TGTGCCAGCGTCAGGGGCTACAATGAGCAGTTCTTC TRBJ2-1 TRBV12-3/TRBV12-4 12 many NA
CASSSPLAGVTDTQYF TGTGCCAGCAGCTCCCCCCTAGCGGGGGTCACAGATACGCAGTATTTT TRBJ2-3 TRBV7-2 16 few TRBD2
CASRDRGGQETQYF TGTGCCAGCAGGGACAGGGGAGGGCAAGAGACCCAGTACTTC TRBJ2-5 TRBV28 14 NA TRBD1
CASSEGATDTQYF TGTGCCAGCAGTGAGGGGGCCACAGATACGCAGTATTTT TRBJ2-3 TRBV6-4 13 few NA
CASSPNQGQETQYF TGTGCCAGCAGCCCAAACCAGGGGCAAGAGACCCAGTACTTC TRBJ2-5 TRBV9 14 many NA
CASTGSGYTEAFF TGTGCCAGCACCGGATCAGGGTACACTGAAGCTTTCTTT TRBJ1-1 TRBV6-1 13 many NA
CARRQVTEKLFF TGCGCCAGAAGACAGGTAACAGAAAAACTGTTTTTT TRBJ1-4 TRBV5-1 12 many NA
CASSSPGALGAFF TGTGCCAGCAGCTCCCCAGGGGCGCTAGGAGCTTTCTTT TRBJ1-1 TRBV7-9 13 many NA
CASSSPTSGRYPYEQYF TGCGCCAGCAGCAGCCCGACTAGCGGGAGATACCCCTACGAGCAGTACTTC TRBJ2-7 TRBV5-1 17 many TRBD2